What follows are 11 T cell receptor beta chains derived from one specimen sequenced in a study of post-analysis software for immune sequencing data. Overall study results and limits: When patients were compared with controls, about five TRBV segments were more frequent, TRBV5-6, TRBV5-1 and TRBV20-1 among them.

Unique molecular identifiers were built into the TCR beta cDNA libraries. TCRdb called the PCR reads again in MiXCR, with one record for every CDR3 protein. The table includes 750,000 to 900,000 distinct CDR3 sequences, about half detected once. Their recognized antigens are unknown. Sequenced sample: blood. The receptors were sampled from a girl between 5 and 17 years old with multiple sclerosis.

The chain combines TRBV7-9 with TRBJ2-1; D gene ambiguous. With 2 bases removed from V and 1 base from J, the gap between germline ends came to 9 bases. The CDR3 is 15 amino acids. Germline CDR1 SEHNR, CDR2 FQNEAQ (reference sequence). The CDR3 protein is CASSLTSRSYNEQFF. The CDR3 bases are TGTGCCAGCAGCTTAACCAGTAGGTCCTACAATGAGCAGTTCTTC.

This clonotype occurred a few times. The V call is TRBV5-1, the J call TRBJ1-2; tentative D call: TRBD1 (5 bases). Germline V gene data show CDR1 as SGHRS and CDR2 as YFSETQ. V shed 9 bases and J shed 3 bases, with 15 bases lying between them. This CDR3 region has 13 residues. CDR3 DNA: TGCGCCACCGGGACGGCTACACACTATGGCTACACCTTC. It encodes CATGTATHYGYTF.

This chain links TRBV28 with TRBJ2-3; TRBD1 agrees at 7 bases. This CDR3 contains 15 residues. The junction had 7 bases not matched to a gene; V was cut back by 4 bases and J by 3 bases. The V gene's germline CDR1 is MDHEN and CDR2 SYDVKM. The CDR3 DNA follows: TGTGCCAGCAGTTCCGAACAGGGGCAAACAGATACGCAGTATTTT. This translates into CASSSEQGQTDTQYF.

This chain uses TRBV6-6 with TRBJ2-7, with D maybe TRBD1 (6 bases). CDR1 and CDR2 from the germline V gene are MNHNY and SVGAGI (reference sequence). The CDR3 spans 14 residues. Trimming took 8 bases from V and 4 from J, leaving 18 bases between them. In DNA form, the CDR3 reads TGTGCCAGCCAGACCGGGACAACTACTTACGAGCAGTACTTC. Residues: CASQTGTTTYEQYF.

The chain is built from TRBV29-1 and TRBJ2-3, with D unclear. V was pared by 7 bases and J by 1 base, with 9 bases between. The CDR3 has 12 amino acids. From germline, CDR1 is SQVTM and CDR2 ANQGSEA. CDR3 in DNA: TGCAGCGGAGAATTTGGCACAGATACGCAGTATTTT. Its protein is CSGEFGTDTQYF.

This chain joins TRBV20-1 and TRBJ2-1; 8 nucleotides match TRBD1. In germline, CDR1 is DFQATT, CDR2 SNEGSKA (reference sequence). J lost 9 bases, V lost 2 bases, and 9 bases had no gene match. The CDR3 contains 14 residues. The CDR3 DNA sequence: TGCAGTGCTAGATCCGGACAGGGATTAAGTGAGCAGTTCTTC. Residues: CSARSGQGLSEQFF.

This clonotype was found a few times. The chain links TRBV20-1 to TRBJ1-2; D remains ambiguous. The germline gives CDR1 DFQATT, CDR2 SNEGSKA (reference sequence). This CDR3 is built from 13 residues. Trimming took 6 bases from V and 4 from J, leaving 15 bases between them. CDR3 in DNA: TGCAGTGCAGTCCCCCAGTTGGGCTATGGCTACACCTTC. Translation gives CSAVPQLGYGYTF.

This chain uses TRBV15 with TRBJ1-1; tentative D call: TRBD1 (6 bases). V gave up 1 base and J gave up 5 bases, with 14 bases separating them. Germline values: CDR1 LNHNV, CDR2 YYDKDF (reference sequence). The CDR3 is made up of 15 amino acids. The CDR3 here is CATSRGNREGTEAFF. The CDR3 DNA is TGTGCCACCAGCAGAGGGAACAGGGAGGGGACTGAAGCTTTCTTT.

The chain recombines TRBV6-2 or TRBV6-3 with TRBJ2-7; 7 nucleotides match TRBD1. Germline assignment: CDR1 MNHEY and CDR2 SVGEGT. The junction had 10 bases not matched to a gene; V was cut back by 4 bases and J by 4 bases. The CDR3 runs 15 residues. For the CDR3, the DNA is TGTGCCAGCAGTTCCCGGACAGGAGGTGGTTACGAGCAGTACTTC. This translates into CASSSRTGGGYEQYF.

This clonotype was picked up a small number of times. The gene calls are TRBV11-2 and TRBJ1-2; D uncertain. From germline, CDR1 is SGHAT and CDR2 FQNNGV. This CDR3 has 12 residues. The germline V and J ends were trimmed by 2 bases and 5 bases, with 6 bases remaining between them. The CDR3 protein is CASSLTTYGYTF. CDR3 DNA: TGTGCCAGCAGCTTAACCACTTATGGCTACACCTTC.

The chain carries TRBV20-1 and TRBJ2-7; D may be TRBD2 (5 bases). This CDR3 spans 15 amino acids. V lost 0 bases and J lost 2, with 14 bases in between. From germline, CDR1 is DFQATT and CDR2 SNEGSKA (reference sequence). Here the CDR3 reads CSARDNRGSTYEQYF. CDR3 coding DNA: TGCAGTGCTAGAGATAACCGGGGTTCGACCTACGAGCAGTACTTC.